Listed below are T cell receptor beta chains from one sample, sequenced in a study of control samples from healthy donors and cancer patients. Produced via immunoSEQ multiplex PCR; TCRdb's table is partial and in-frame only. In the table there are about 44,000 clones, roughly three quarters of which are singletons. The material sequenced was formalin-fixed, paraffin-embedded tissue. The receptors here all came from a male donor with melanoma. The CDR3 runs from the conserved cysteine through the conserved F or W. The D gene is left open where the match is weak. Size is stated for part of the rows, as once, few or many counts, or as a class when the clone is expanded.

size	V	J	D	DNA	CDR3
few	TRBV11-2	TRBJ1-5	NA	TGTGCCAGCAGCTTAGGACTGAGCCAGCCCCAGCATTTT	CASSLGLSQPQHF
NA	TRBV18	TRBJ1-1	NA	TGTGCCAGCTCACCAGAACAGGGAGGGCTGGGTACTGAAGCTTTCTTT	CASSPEQGGLGTEAFF
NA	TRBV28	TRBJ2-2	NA	TGTGCCAGCAGCCCAGGCGGGAATACCGGGGAGCTGTTTTTT	CASSPGGNTGELFF
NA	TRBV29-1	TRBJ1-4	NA	TGCAGCGTTGAACAGGGCCGTGAAAAACTGTTTTTT	CSVEQGREKLFF
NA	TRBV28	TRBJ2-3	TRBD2	TGTGCCAGCCAAGCGGCGGGAGCTAGCACAGATACGCAGTATTTT	CASQAAGASTDTQYF
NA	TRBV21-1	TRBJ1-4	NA	TGTGCCAGCAGCAAAGTGGGGGCTGGGGAAAAACTGTTTTTT	CASSKVGAGEKLFF
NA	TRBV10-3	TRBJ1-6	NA	TGTGCCACTCAAGAACAGGGTCCAGATAATTCACCCCTCCACTTT	CATQEQGPDNSPLHF
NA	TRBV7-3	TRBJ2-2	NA	TGTGCCAGCAGCTTCGGACTGAACACCGGGGAGCTGTTTTTT	CASSFGLNTGELFF
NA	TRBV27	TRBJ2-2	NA	TGTGCCAGCAGCTATACCGGGGAGCTGTTTTTT	CASSYTGELFF
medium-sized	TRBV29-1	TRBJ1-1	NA	TGCAGCGTTGGGCGGATGGGGACTGAAGCTTTCTTT	CSVGRMGTEAFF
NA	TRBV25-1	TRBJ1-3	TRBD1	TGTGCCAGCAGTGACAGGGGGCTTGGCACCCACTCTGGAAACACCATATATTTT	CASSDRGLGTHSGNTIYF
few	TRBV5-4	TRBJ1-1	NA	TGTGCCAGCAGCTTTTCTTGGGGTTCTGAAGCTTTCTTT	CASSFSWGSEAFF
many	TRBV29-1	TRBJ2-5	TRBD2	TGCAGCGTTCCCCCTCGGCGGGAGAATGGGAAAGAGACCCAGTACTTC	CSVPPRRENGKETQYF
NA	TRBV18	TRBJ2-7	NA	TGTGCCAGCAGCCCCCGCGGTGGCAACTCCTACGAGCAATACTTC	CASSPRGGNSYEQYF